The 21 T cell receptor beta chains reported below all come from one sample, sequenced in a study of T cells after yellow fever vaccination. Each CDR3 protein gets one entry after TCRdb re-called the 5' RACE reads with MiXCR. The sample includes 100,000 or so distinct CDR3 sequences, roughly 10% of them seen just once. The starting material was CD8+ T cells not binding an NS4B(214-222) dextramer, sorted from PBMCs, obtained approximately 16 days after the first yellow fever vaccination. The receptors come from a man aged 18-30 years who received the YFV17D yellow fever vaccine.

This clonotype turned up a few times. The V and J genes are TRBV15 and TRBJ1-2, with no clear D. This CDR3 spans 16 amino acids. Trimming took 2 bases from V and 8 from J, leaving 21 bases between them. Germline V gene data show CDR1 as LNHNV and CDR2 as YYDKDF (reference sequence). CDR3 bases: TGTGCCACCAGCAGATCGGGGAGTTTCGGGGATGACGGCTACACCTTC. This translates into CATSRSGSFGDDGYTF.

This clonotype was seen only a few times. The chain combines TRBV7-6 with TRBJ2-1; 9 bases match TRBD1. J gave up 2 bases and V 1 base, and 3 bases lay outside the gene matches. Germline assignment: CDR1 SGHVS and CDR2 FNYEAQ. This CDR3 is 16 amino acids long. CDR3 sequence: CASSLVGTGTYNEQFF. The CDR3 DNA follows: TGTGCCAGCAGCTTAGTTGGGACAGGGACCTACAATGAGCAGTTCTTC.

Here the CDR3 reads CASTNVSRGGYTF. CDR3 DNA: TGTGCCAGCACCAACGTATCGCGGGGAGGCTACACCTTC. V and J are TRBV5-6 and TRBJ1-2; D is ambiguous. The CDR3 loop spans 13 amino acids. V lost 6 bases, J lost 8 bases, and 17 bases lay in between. Germline lookup yields CDR1 SGHDT and CDR2 YYEEEE.

This clonotype has a count of ten or more. The J gene is TRBJ2-5, the V gene TRBV29-1; no firm D call. Deletions cut 7 bases from V and 2 bases from J, with 14 bases between. The germline V gene has CDR1 SQVTM and CDR2 ANQGSEA. The CDR3 sequence is 13 residues long. The CDR3 coding sequence is TGCAGCGGTCTACTCGGGCGACAAGAGACCCAGTACTTC. This codes for CSGLLGRQETQYF. Full variable domain (outside the CDR3, taken from reference TRBV29-1 and TRBJ2-5): SAVISQKPSRDICQRGTSLTIQCQVDSQVTMMFWYRQQPGQSLTLIATANQGSEATYESGFVIDKFPISRPNLTFSTLTVSNMSPEDSSIYLCSGLLGRQETQYFGPGTRLLVL.

This clonotype showed up many times. V gene TRBV11-2 combines with J gene TRBJ2-2; TRBD2 matches 11 bases. V lost 5 bases, J lost 6 bases, and 17 bases stayed unmatched. Germline loops: CDR1 SGHAT, CDR2 FQNNGV. This CDR3 region has 19 residues. CDR3 region: CASSPTEASGGQDPGELFF. As DNA, the CDR3 is TGTGCCAGCAGCCCCACCGAAGCTAGCGGGGGGCAGGATCCCGGGGAGCTGTTTTTT.

The rearrangement uses TRBV7-9 and TRBJ2-2, with D perhaps TRBD2 (6 bases). The germline V gene has CDR1 SEHNR and CDR2 FQNEAQ (reference sequence). The ends were cut back, 4 bases at V and 0 bases at J, with 9 bases in the middle. The CDR3 is 15 amino acids. This CDR3 is CASSSTSANTGELFF. Here the CDR3 DNA reads TGTGCCAGCAGCTCGACTAGTGCGAACACCGGGGAGCTGTTTTTT.

This clonotype was counted a few times. The rearrangement uses TRBV19 and TRBJ1-1, with TRBD1 matching over 7 bases. Germline V gene sequence: CDR1 LNHDA, CDR2 SQIVND (reference sequence). V was pared by 5 bases and J by 8 bases, with 8 bases of the junction left unmatched. The length of the CDR3 is 13 residues. The CDR3: CASSLSTGPEAFF. Written as DNA, the CDR3 is TGTGCCAGTAGTCTTTCGACAGGGCCAGAAGCTTTCTTT.

The CDR3 loop reads CASSYGLENIQYF. CDR3 in DNA: TGTGCCAGCAGCTACGGACTGGAAAACATTCAGTACTTC. The chain has TRBV7-9 and TRBJ2-4; D perhaps matches TRBD2 (5 bases). The CDR3 contains 13 residues. CDR1 is SEHNR, CDR2 FQNEAQ, per germline (reference sequence). V lost 4 bases and J lost 5, with 9 bases in between.

This clonotype was recorded a few times. The CDR3 here is CASSEEQGGYGYTF. CDR3 in DNA: TGTGCCAGCAGTGAGGAACAGGGAGGCTATGGCTACACCTTC. The genes are TRBV2 and TRBJ1-2; maybe TRBD1 (6 bases). Trimming left V 3 bases short and J 4 bases short, with 12 bases between. CDR3 length: 14 amino acids. Germline CDR1 is SNHLY and CDR2 is FYNNEI.

This clonotype turned up a few times. J is TRBJ1-5 and V is TRBV6-2 or TRBV6-3; D is unclear. The ends were cut back, 6 bases at V and 4 bases at J, with 7 bases in the middle. Germline CDR1 MNHEY, CDR2 SVGEGT. This CDR3 comprises 12 residues. The CDR3 sequence: CASRTINQPQHF. The DNA of the CDR3 is TGTGCCAGCAGGACAATTAATCAGCCCCAGCATTTT.

This clonotype was seen a few times. The J gene is TRBJ1-2, the V gene TRBV30, with D tentatively TRBD1 (5 bases). V was pared by 5 bases and J by 2 bases, with 9 bases between. The CDR3 runs to 12 residues. Germline lookup yields CDR1 GTSNPN and CDR2 SVGIG (reference sequence). The CDR3 coding sequence is TGTGCCTGGGCCCAGGGAAACTATGGCTACACCTTC. Translation: CAWAQGNYGYTF.

The V call is TRBV12-3 or TRBV12-4, the J call TRBJ1-1, with TRBD1 identical over 7 bases. This CDR3 comprises 13 residues. Unmatched junction bases numbered 6, after V lost 5 bases and J lost 6 bases. The CDR3, as DNA: TGTGCCAGCAGTGGGGAGGGGGCTGCTGAAGCTTTCTTT. It yields the protein CASSGEGAAEAFF.

The chain has TRBV9 and TRBJ2-3; D assignment may be TRBD1 or TRBD2 (5 bases each). V lost 4 bases and J 1 base, leaving 13 bases between the germline ends. CDR1 SGDLS and CDR2 YYNGEE come from the germline V gene. The CDR3 has 15 residues. CDR3 region: CASSTRGLRTDTQYF. In nucleotides, the CDR3 is TGTGCCAGCAGCACCCGGGGCCTCCGCACAGATACGCAGTATTTT.

This clonotype has only a few counts. The chain is built from TRBV11-3 and TRBJ2-3, with D possibly matching TRBD2 (5 bases). Germline V gene lookup returns CDR1 SGHNT and CDR2 YENEEA. The CDR3 contains 14 residues. V was shortened by 11 bases and J by 0 bases, with 15 bases between the two germline ends. The DNA of the CDR3 is TGTGCCCGGACCGGAGGAAGTAGCACAGATACGCAGTATTTT. It is translated as CARTGGSSTDTQYF.

This clonotype appeared a few times. The chain recombines TRBV7-6 with TRBJ2-3, with 12 bases fitting TRBD2. V was clipped by 5 bases and J by 2 bases; unmatched bases: 5. The CDR3 consists of 16 residues. Looked up from germline, CDR1 is SGHVS and CDR2 is FNYEAQ. For the CDR3, the DNA is TGTGCCAGCAGCGGCCTAGCGGGGGGGTACACAGATACGCAGTATTTT. It is translated as CASSGLAGGYTDTQYF.

This clonotype was counted at least ten times. CDR3 coding DNA: TGTGCCACCACACGGGACAGACTGAGCTCCTACAATGAGCAGTTCTTC. This sequence encodes CATTRDRLSSYNEQFF. The chain recombines TRBV15 with TRBJ2-1, with 7 bases fitting TRBD1. CDR3 length: 16 amino acids. Germline V gene data show CDR1 as LNHNV and CDR2 as YYDKDF (reference sequence). The ends lost 7 bases at V and 0 bases at J; junction bases unmatched: 9.

The chain recombines TRBV2 with TRBJ1-1; D call uncertain. With 6 bases removed from V and 7 bases from J, the gap between germline ends came to 12 bases. The CDR3 is 12 residues long. From germline, CDR1 is SNHLY and CDR2 FYNNEI. CDR3 DNA: TGTGCCAGCAGCGCTTGGAGGAATGAAGCTTTCTTT. This codes for CASSAWRNEAFF.

The chain employs TRBV27 and TRBJ2-7; D gene ambiguous. Germline-derived CDR1 and CDR2 are MNHEY and SMNVEV (reference sequence). The CDR3 totals 13 residues. Trimming shortened V by 3 bases and J by 12 bases, and 18 bases separated the two germline ends. CDR3 loop: CASSFGPFSAWYF. For the CDR3, the DNA is TGTGCCAGCAGTTTCGGGCCATTCAGTGCGTGGTACTTC.

At least ten counts were recorded for this clonotype. The rearrangement links TRBV7-9 to TRBJ2-4; 7 bases line up with TRBD1. The CDR3 totals 17 residues. Germline lookup yields CDR1 SEHNR and CDR2 FQNEAQ (reference sequence). Trimming took 0 bases from V and 0 from J; bases not matched to a gene: 5. Here the CDR3 reads CASSLAAQGVAKNIQYF. The CDR3 DNA reads as TGTGCCAGCAGCTTAGCCGCGCAGGGGGTAGCCAAAAACATTCAGTACTTC.

The chain has TRBV3-1 and TRBJ2-5; D may be TRBD2 (6 bases). V lost 4 bases and J 3 bases, leaving 9 bases between the germline ends. The CDR3 has 13 residues. Germline CDR1 LGHDT, CDR2 YNNKEL (reference sequence). The CDR3: CASSPSGEETQYF. DNA for the CDR3: TGTGCCAGCAGCCCCTCGGGGGAAGAGACCCAGTACTTC.

This clonotype came up many times. V usage is TRBV29-1 and J usage is TRBJ2-3; 10 nucleotides agree with TRBD1. The V gene's germline CDR1 is SQVTM and CDR2 ANQGSEA. V was clipped by 6 bases and J by 4 bases; unmatched bases: 13. This CDR3 contains 16 residues. CDR3 residues: CSVHIPTGGSADTQYF. CDR3 DNA sequence: TGCAGCGTCCATATCCCGACAGGGGGCTCGGCAGATACGCAGTATTTT.